This T cell receptor beta chain originates from a study of blood T cells in healthy people across ages. General observations from the study: The unknown donor CMV status may have confounded expanded clonotype changes.

The second PCR ran roughly 6 to 11 cycles with a sample-barcoded 5' primer and J-beta primers. MiXCR, run by TCRdb on the 5' RACE reads, gives a single entry per CDR3 protein. The sample carries fewer than 600,000 distinct CDR3 sequences, about 27% recorded once. On this clonotype itself: The antigen remains undetermined. An end of the junction differs from the germline gene, which may be a read error.

This sample also appeared in a second study, on T cells of mothers and their children.

The TCR sequence derives from a boy aged 2 to 10 in good health. The sequencing input was blood.

CDR3 sequence reads: CASSLSDGLTDTQYF. In nucleotides, the CDR3 is TGTGCTAGCAGCTTATCTGACGGGCTGACAGATACGCAGTATTTT. The chain combines TRBV7-7 with TRBJ2-3; D uncertain. The CDR3 is made up of 15 amino acids. Per the germline V gene, CDR1 is SSHAT and CDR2 is FNYEAQ (reference sequence).